This T cell receptor (beta chain) was identified during a study of monozygotic twins with inflammatory bowel disease. With the 5' RACE reads reprocessed, TCRdb shows one record per CDR3 protein and no DNA. In all, the sample yields approximately 400,000 distinct CDR3 sequences. This CDR3 region has 12 residues. The germline gives CDR1 SQVTM, CDR2 ANQGSEA. Study-level findings and limits: Differing immunosuppressive treatments may have added variability to patient repertoires.

With regard to this clonotype: Its antigen is unidentified.

V is TRBV29-1 and J is TRBJ1-2; TCRdb picks TRBD1, but there is no DNA to check that call. The sample comprised blood. The clonotype was recovered from a human donor with ulcerative colitis or Crohn's disease, or a healthy co-twin of an affected twin (not recorded which). The CDR3 reads CSEMGRNYGYTF. The complete variable domain, with remaining parts taken from reference TRBV29-1 and TRBJ1-2, reads SAVISQKPSRDICQRGTSLTIQCQVDSQVTMMFWYRQQPGQSLTLIATANQGSEATYESGFVIDKFPISRPNLTFSTLTVSNMSPEDSSIYLCSEMGRNYGYTFGSGTRLTVV.